This T cell receptor beta chain was identified during a study of cytomegalovirus exposure and HLA in healthy donors. In the PCR, 60 Vbeta and 13 Jbeta primers were used. Data came from immunoSEQ multiplex PCR; TCRdb stores just in-frame clones and leaves some out. This repertoire shows some 150,000 clones, 73% found once; its top ten account for over 13%. This clone appeared a few times. Its antigen is not known. Study conclusions and caveats: A later look showed TCR association rates differing by HLA locus, highest for DRB1 and lowest for HLA-C. A link between a missense DCLRE1C variant and TCR beta V- and J-gene trimming emerged from a later analysis.

V was clipped by 1 base and J by 5 bases, with 14 bases between them. The CDR3 is 15 residues long. Germline CDR1 is MNHNS and CDR2 is SASEGT. This chain links TRBV6-1 with TRBJ1-1; D remains unclear. Sequenced material: PBMCs. The clonotype was recovered from a human donor in good health. The CDR3 DNA sequence: TGTGCCAGCAGTGAAGTTTGGCTAGAGATGACTGAAGCTTTCTTT. It specifies CASSEVWLEMTEAFF.